This TCR beta chain was captured in a study of beta chain features in type 1 diabetes. This clone showed up just a few times. Its antigen is still unknown. One junction end disagrees with the germline gene, perhaps due to a read error. General study points: Moderately but significantly shorter TCRB CDR3s were found in Type 1 diabetes patients in all four CD4+ subsets.

Germline CDR1 MNHNY, CDR2 SVGAGI (reference sequence). CDR3 length: 14 amino acids. Reverse transcribing all isolated RNA meant expressed TCRB transcripts were sequenced. Using immunoSEQ multiplex PCR, the repertoire was profiled, and TCRdb retains in-frame clones only, with some absent. The data show around 140,000 clones, around 10% seen once. The sequenced material came from central memory CD4+ T cells from blood. The chain carries TRBV6-6 and TRBJ1-2; 9 bases agree with TRBD1. This clonotype was obtained from a man aged 25 to 40 with type 1 diabetes. This CDR3 reads CAISEETGGHGYTF. CDR3 sequence (DNA): TGTGCCATCAGTGAGGAAACAGGGGGCCATGGCTACACCTTC.